This entry concerns a single TCR beta chain. Its ends do not fully match the called genes, so a read error is possible. Germline V lookup: CDR1 SSHAT, CDR2 FNYEAQ (reference sequence). There are 15 residues in the CDR3. Profiling relied on immunoSEQ multiplex PCR, and the TCRdb table lists in-frame clones only, not all of them. Among 79,000 or so clones, about nine tenths were seen once, and the ten largest hold around 1.1%. This entry is derived from a study of blood T cell repertoires in COVID-19. This sequence originates from a human donor in a cohort sampled during active COVID-19. The sequenced sample consisted of peripheral blood. The chain recombines TRBV7-7 with TRBJ2-1; TRBD2 aligns across 14 bases. The CDR3 sequence: CASSLAGTSGSEQFF. The CDR3 DNA is TGTGCTAGCAGCTTAGCGGGGACTAGCGGGAGTGAGCAGTTCTTC.